This T cell receptor (beta chain) appears in the sequencing data of a study of early T cells in non-severe SARS-CoV-2 infection. V gave up 3 bases and J gave up 6 bases, with 28 bases separating them. CDR3 length equals 19 residues. CDR1 SGHTA and CDR2 FQGTGA come from the germline V gene. TCRdb redid the calling of the 5' RACE reads with MiXCR, one entry per CDR3 protein. The table lists under 70,000 distinct CDR3 sequences, around a tenth of them singletons. Many counts were recorded for this clonotype. The chain is built from TRBV7-3 and TRBJ2-3, with D maybe TRBD1 (7 bases). Source material: whole blood. This clonotype originated in an adult who was a healthcare worker with PCR-confirmed SARS-CoV-2 infection or an uninfected control (not recorded which). CDR3 region: CASSFRRGHRDTQSDTQYF. The CDR3 DNA reads TGTGCCAGCAGCTTTCGGAGGGGGCACCGGGACACCCAATCGGATACGCAGTATTTT.